Listed here are 17 T cell receptor beta chains from one sample, sequenced in a study of CD8+CD57+ T cells in acquired aplastic anemia. TCR beta VDJ combinations and CDR3 sequences were profiled from genomic DNA. In TCRdb, the reads were re-called with MiXCR into one record per CDR3 protein. The sample consists of about 180,000 distinct CDR3 sequences, less than 55% of them appearing once. Material: sorted CD4+, CD8+, or CD8+CD57+ T cells (not recorded which) from PBMCs. The receptors come from a human donor in good health.

The chain combines TRBV2 with TRBJ1-6; D gene unclear. The CDR3 is made up of 11 amino acids. Germline CDR1 and CDR2: SNHLY and FYNNEI. Trimming removed 7 bases at V and 16 bases at J, with 14 bases between. CDR3 DNA: TGTGCCAGCAAGCTCGGACCTTATCTCCACTTT. Its translation is CASKLGPYLHF.

This clonotype occurred once. The CDR3 nucleotides are TGCAGTGCTACCCGAAGGACAGGAATGAACACTGAAGCTTTCTTT. Amino acids: CSATRRTGMNTEAFF. V is TRBV20-1 and J is TRBJ1-1; 7 bases are shared with TRBD1. The J segment lost 0 bases and the V segment lost 4 bases, leaving 8 bases of the junction unmatched. Germline CDR1 reads DFQATT; CDR2 reads SNEGSKA (reference sequence). The CDR3 has 15 residues.

This clonotype was picked up a small number of times. The V call is TRBV12-3 or TRBV12-4, the J call TRBJ2-1, with TRBD2 as a possible D gene (6 bases). V lost 3 bases to trimming and J lost 10 bases, with 19 bases between them. The CDR3 is 15 amino acids. CDR3 DNA sequence: TGTGCCAGCAGTTTCCGGGCCGGGACTTCTGGGGAGCAGTTCTTC. It is translated as CASSFRAGTSGEQFF.

This clonotype was counted many times. The V gene is TRBV4-1, the J gene TRBJ2-5; 10 bases line up with TRBD1. V was pared by 1 base and J by 4 bases, with 3 bases of the junction left unmatched. The CDR3 length is 15 residues. The germline V gene encodes CDR1 MGHRA and CDR2 YSYEKL. The DNA for the CDR3 is TGCGCCAGCAGCCAAGTCGGGACAGGGGTAGAGACCCAGTACTTC. Amino acids: CASSQVGTGVETQYF.

This clonotype was seen at least ten times. The chain couples TRBV9 to TRBJ1-3; 8 bases map to TRBD1. J was trimmed by 7 bases and V by 1 base; bases with no gene match: 10. This CDR3 region has 16 residues. The germline gives CDR1 SGDLS, CDR2 YYNGEE. The CDR3 region is CASSVTDRGRGNTIYF. CDR3 nucleotide sequence: TGTGCCAGCAGCGTAACCGACAGGGGCCGGGGGAACACCATATATTTT.

This clonotype has a count of ten or more. V is TRBV7-9 and J is TRBJ2-3; D remains unclear. CDR3 length: 12 residues. V lost 1 base to trimming and J lost 5 bases, with 4 bases between them. Germline CDR1 and CDR2: SEHNR and FQNEAQ (reference sequence). CDR3 protein: CASSLVGDTQYF. CDR3 nucleotide sequence: TGTGCCAGCAGCTTAGTGGGAGATACGCAGTATTTT.

This clonotype has a handful of counts. A much larger clone lies one base from this, so it may be a read error. The chain employs TRBV7-9 and TRBJ2-5, with 8 bases fitting TRBD1. This CDR3 is built from 16 residues. Germline-derived CDR1 and CDR2 are SEHNR and FQNEAQ (reference sequence). The CDR3 sequence: CASSSRDRSLQEAQYF. The CDR3 DNA follows: TGTGCCAGCAGCTCCCGGGACAGGAGCCTACAAGAGGCCCAGTACTTC.

This clonotype occurred many times. This rearrangement joins TRBV11-2 to TRBJ1-1; possibly TRBD1 for D (5 bases). V was cut by 2 bases and J by 1 base, with 23 bases left in between. CDR1 is SGHAT and CDR2 is FQNNGV in the germline V gene. The CDR3 consists of 19 residues. CDR3 DNA: TGTGCCAGCAGCTTATGGGGGAAGGTCTCGGGTCGCGGGAACACTGAAGCTTTCTTT. It is translated as CASSLWGKVSGRGNTEAFF. The full variable domain, in which reference TRBV11-2 and TRBJ1-1 provide the parts outside the CDR3, is EAGVAQSPRYKIIEKRQSVAFWCNPISGHATLYWYQQILGQGPKLLIQFQNNGVVDDSQLPKDRFSAERLKGVDSTLKIQPAKLEDSAVYLCASSLWGKVSGRGNTEAFFGQGTRLTVV.

The sample holds a few counts of this clonotype. The chain recombines TRBV11-2 with TRBJ2-5; D is undetermined. V was trimmed by 5 bases and J by 7 bases, leaving 20 bases between them. Germline values: CDR1 SGHAT, CDR2 FQNNGV. The CDR3 covers 15 residues. The DNA for the CDR3 is TGTGCCAGCAGCCCCACAGCGCTAGGAATGGGGACCCAGTACTTC. Translation gives CASSPTALGMGTQYF.

V gene TRBV19 combines with J gene TRBJ2-5; TRBD2 aligns across 8 bases. The CDR3 is made up of 14 amino acids. The V segment lost 4 bases and the J segment 6 bases; nucleotides outside the gene matches: 7. From germline, CDR1 is LNHDA and CDR2 SQIVND (reference sequence). The chain's CDR3 is CASSTSGGGKTQYF. The CDR3 region has the DNA TGTGCCAGTAGTACCAGCGGGGGCGGGAAGACCCAGTACTTC. Looking up the rest from reference TRBV19 and TRBJ2-5 gives the full variable domain: DGGITQSPKYLFRKEGQNVTLSCEQNLNHDAMYWYRQDPGQGLRLIYYSQIVNDFQKGDIAEGYSVSREKKESFPLTVTSAQKNPTAFYLCASSTSGGGKTQYFGPGTRLLVL.

The chain employs TRBV19 and TRBJ1-1; 8 bases match TRBD1. The V gene end was trimmed by 5 bases and the J gene end by 7 bases; junction bases not matched to a gene: 6. This CDR3 has 13 residues. Germline CDR1 LNHDA, CDR2 SQIVND (reference sequence). In DNA, the CDR3 is TGTGCCAGTAGTCTAAGGACAGGGAATGAAGCTTTCTTT. Protein product: CASSLRTGNEAFF.

The chain recombines TRBV2 with TRBJ2-7; D is perhaps TRBD1 or TRBD2 (5 bases each). The CDR3 length is 15 residues. Trimming pared 7 bases from V and 0 bases from J, leaving 16 bases between. Germline CDR1 reads SNHLY; CDR2 reads FYNNEI. Written as DNA, the CDR3 is TGTGCCAGCACCAAGGGGACGATGAGCTCCTACGAGCAGTACTTC. Amino acid sequence: CASTKGTMSSYEQYF.

The V call is TRBV2, the J call TRBJ2-7, with 7 bases identical to TRBD2. The CDR3 has 13 amino acids. Germline V gives CDR1 SNHLY, CDR2 FYNNEI. Trimming removed 4 bases from V and 5 bases from J; junction bases left unmatched: 5. The CDR3 region has the DNA TGTGCCAGCAGTGGCGTCGGGAGGCACGAGCAGTACTTC. As protein: CASSGVGRHEQYF.

This clonotype was picked up many times. The chain uses TRBV2 and TRBJ2-5; D perhaps matches TRBD1 (6 bases). Per germline, CDR1 SNHLY and CDR2 FYNNEI. V was clipped by 4 bases and J by 3 bases, with 15 bases between them. The CDR3 totals 15 residues. CDR3 nucleotides: TGTGCCAGCAGTGTGATCAGGACAGAAAAAGAGACCCAGTACTTC. This sequence encodes CASSVIRTEKETQYF.

The table lists this clonotype with many counts. V and J are TRBV25-1 and TRBJ2-5, with 7 bases aligning to TRBD1. The V gene end was trimmed by 2 bases and the J gene end by 5 bases; junction bases not matched to a gene: 11. The germline V gene encodes CDR1 MGHDK and CDR2 SYGVNS. CDR3 size: 16 residues. The chain's CDR3 is CASSEPRTGVGETQYF. As DNA, the CDR3 is TGTGCCAGCAGTGAACCCAGGACAGGAGTGGGGGAGACCCAGTACTTC.

V gene TRBV30 combines with J gene TRBJ2-3, with D perhaps TRBD1 (5 bases). Germline V gene data show CDR1 as GTSNPN and CDR2 as SVGIG (reference sequence). This CDR3 contains 12 residues. Between the trimmed V and J ends, which lost 2 bases and 4 bases, there was a span of 7 bases. CDR3 nucleotides: TGTGCCTGGAGTCCAGGGTCAGATACGCAGTATTTT. Protein: CAWSPGSDTQYF.

The chain employs TRBV29-1 and TRBJ1-1; no clear D gene. V gave up 4 bases and J gave up 0 bases, with 9 bases separating them. The germline CDR1 and CDR2 sequences are SQVTM and ANQGSEA. The CDR3 totals 13 residues. The CDR3 is CSVAGRLNTEAFF. CDR3 in DNA: TGCAGCGTTGCAGGACGGCTGAACACTGAAGCTTTCTTT.